This T cell receptor (beta chain) emerged from a study of cytomegalovirus exposure and HLA in healthy donors. As regards this clone: Antigen: not known.

Study-wide results and limits: The Asian-associated ancestry cluster reportedly had fewer N-insertions than the 666-donor mean in a later analysis. More than 150 TCR beta chains were listed as cytomegalovirus-associated. It was in a later analysis that TCR association rates were seen to vary by HLA locus, highest for DRB1 and lowest for HLA-C. Presence/absence results assume similar sequencing depth per donor, which may not hold.

This CDR3 contains 13 residues. Per germline, CDR1 ENHRY and CDR2 SYGVKD. V gave up 4 bases and J gave up 11 bases; unmatched junction bases: 10. This PCR relied on a set of 60 Vbeta primers and 13 Jbeta primers. Sequencing used immunoSEQ multiplex PCR; TCRdb keeps in-frame clones, though not all of them. The sample includes approximately 130,000 clones, 70% to 85% seen only once; the top ten take about 1.7%. The genes are TRBV10-3 and TRBJ1-1; 7 nucleotides align to TRBD1. The specimen sequenced was PBMCs. The sequence derives from a man younger than 35 in good health and CMV-seronegative. CDR3 in amino acids: CAISGIQGSEAFF. The CDR3 nucleotides read TGTGCCATCAGTGGGATACAGGGGTCCGAGGCTTTCTTT.